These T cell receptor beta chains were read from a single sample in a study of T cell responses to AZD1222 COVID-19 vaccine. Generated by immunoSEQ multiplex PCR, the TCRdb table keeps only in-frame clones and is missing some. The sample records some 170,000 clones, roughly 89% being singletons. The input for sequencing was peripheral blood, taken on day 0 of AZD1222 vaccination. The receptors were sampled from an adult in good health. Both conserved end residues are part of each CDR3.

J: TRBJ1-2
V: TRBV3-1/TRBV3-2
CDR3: CASSQEGRTILNYGYTF

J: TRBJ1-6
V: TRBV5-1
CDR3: CASSWTGENSPLHF

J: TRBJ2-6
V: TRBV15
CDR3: CATSPTGSSGANVLTF

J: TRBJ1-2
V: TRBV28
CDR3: CASSLSPGWAKSFGYTF

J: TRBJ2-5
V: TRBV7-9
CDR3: CASSPLASEETQYF

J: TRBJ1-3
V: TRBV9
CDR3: CASSDHPNTIYF

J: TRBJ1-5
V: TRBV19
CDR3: CASTLDNSNQPQHF

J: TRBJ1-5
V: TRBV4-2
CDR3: CASSLQVGTENNQPQHF

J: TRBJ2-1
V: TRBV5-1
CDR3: CASSPTGGSYNEQFF

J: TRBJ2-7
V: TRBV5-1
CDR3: CASSLDGVGFYEQYF

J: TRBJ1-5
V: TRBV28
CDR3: CASRGSGQPQHF

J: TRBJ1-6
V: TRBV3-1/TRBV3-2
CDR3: CASSPQLNSPLHF

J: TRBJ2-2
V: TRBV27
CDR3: CASRIRAWGELFF

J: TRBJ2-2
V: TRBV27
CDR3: CASSLWASGNDAGELFF

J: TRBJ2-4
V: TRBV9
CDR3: CASSVALTGGPGYF

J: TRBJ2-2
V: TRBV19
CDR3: CASSIVGTGELFF

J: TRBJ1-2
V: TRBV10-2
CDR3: CASRTRGQRREVNYGYTF

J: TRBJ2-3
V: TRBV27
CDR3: CASSLRPVLGTSGTWNTDTQYF

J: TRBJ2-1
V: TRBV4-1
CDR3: CASSQGGQGYNEQFF

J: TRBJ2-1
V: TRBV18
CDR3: CASSPWGQGAHEQFF

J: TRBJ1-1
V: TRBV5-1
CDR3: CASSQPVGTVNTEAFF